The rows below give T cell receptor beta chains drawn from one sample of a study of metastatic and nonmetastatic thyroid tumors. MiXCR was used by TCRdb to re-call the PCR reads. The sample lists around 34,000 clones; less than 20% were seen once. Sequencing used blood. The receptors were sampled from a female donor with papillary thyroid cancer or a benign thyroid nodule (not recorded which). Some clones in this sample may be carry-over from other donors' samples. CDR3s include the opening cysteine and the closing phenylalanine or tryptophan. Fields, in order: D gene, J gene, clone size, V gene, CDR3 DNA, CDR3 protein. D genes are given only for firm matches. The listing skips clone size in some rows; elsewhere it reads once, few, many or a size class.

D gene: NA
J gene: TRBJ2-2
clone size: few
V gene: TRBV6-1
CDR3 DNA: TGTGCCAGCAGTCGACAGGAGGAGTACACCGGGGAGCTGTTTTTT
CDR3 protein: CASSRQEEYTGELFF

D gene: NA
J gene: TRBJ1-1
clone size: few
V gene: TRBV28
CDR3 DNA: TGTGCCAGCAGTGGGGTTGGAGACAGACTGAACACTGAAGCTTTCTTT
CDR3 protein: CASSGVGDRLNTEAFF

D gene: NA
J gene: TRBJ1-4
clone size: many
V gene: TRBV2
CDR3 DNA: TGTGCCAGGCTGATCCGAGGTTGGCCGGGACTGAGAAATGAAAAACTGTTTTTT
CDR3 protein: CARLIRGWPGLRNEKLFF

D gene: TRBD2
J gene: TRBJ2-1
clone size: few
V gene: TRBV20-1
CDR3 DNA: TGCAGTGCTGAGCCTTCCGGGACTAACCGAATAAAGCAGTTCTTC
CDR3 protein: CSAEPSGTNRIKQFF

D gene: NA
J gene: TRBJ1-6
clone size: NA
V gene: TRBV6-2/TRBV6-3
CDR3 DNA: TGTGCCAGCAGTTACGATCGGACAGCCCAGTCACCCCTCCACTTT
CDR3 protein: CASSYDRTAQSPLHF

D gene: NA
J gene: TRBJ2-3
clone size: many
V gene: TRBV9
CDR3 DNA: TGTGCCAGCAGCACCCGGGCACCGGGGGGCACAGATACGCAGTATTTT
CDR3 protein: CASSTRAPGGTDTQYF

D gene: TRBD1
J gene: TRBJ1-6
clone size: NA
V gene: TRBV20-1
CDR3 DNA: TGCAGTGCTAGCCCGGGACAGGGGGCGTATTCACCCCTCCACTTT
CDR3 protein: CSASPGQGAYSPLHF

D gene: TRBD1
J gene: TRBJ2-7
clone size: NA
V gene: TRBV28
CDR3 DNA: TGTGCCAGCATTTTATGGTTCAGGGGGCTTTGCGAGCAGTACTTC
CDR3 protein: CASILWFRGLCEQYF

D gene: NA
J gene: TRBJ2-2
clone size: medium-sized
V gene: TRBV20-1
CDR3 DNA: TGCAGTGCTAGAGATGTGGGAGAGGACACCGGGGAGCTGTTTTTT
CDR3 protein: CSARDVGEDTGELFF

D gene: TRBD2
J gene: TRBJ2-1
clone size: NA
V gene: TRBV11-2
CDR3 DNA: TGTGCCAGCAGCCTATTAGGCCCGTCTAGCGGGAGAGGGAATGAGCAGTTCTTC
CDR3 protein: CASSLLGPSSGRGNEQFF

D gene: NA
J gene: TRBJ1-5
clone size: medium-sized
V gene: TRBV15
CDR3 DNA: TGTGCCACCAGCAGAGATCGGGCAGGAACGGGACAGCCCCAGCATTTT
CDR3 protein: CATSRDRAGTGQPQHF

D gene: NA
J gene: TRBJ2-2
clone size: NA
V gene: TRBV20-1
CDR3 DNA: TGCAGTGCTAGAGATGATAGCAGGAACACCGGGGAGCTGTTTTTT
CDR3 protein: CSARDDSRNTGELFF

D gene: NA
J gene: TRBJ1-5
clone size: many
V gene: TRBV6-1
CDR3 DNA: TGTGCCAGCAGTGACCGGCTGGGGCCCCAGCATTTT
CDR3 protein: CASSDRLGPQHF

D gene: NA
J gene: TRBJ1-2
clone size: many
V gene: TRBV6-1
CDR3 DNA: TGTGCCAGCCCCGACGGATATGGCTACACCTTC
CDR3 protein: CASPDGYGYTF

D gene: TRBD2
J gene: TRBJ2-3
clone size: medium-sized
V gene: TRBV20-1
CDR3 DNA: TGCAGTGCTAGACCGTCCGGGACTAGCGGCTCCACAGATACGCAGTATTTT
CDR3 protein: CSARPSGTSGSTDTQYF

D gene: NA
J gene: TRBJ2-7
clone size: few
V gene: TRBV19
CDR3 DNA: TGTGCCAGTAGTATCTGGGACGGTGCCTACGAGCAGTACTTC
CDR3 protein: CASSIWDGAYEQYF

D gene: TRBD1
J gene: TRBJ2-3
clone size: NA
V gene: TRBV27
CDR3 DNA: TGTGCCAGCAGTTTACCCGACAGGGCGAATACGCAGTATTTT
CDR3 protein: CASSLPDRANTQYF

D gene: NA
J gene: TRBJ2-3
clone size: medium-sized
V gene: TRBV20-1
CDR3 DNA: TGCAGTGCTAGAGATAGACGGCAGTTGGACACAGATACGCAGTATTTT
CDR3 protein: CSARDRRQLDTDTQYF

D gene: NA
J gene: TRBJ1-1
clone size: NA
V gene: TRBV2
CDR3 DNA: TGTACCAGCAGCGAGGGGGTGGGCTTCAGAGGGCGTGAAGCTTTCTTT
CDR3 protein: CTSSEGVGFRGREAFF

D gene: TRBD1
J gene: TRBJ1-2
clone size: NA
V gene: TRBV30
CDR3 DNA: TGTGCCTGGAAACGGACAGGGGGCATCTTCTATGGCTACACCTTC
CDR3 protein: CAWKRTGGIFYGYTF

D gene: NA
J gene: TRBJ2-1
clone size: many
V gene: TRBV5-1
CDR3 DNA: TGCGCCAGCAGCGGAGGGACCACTCCGTCCTACAATGAGCAGTTCTTC
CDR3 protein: CASSGGTTPSYNEQFF

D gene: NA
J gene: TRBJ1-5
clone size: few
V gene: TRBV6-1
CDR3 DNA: TGTGCCAGCAGATATACGACGTTTAGCAATCAGCCCCAGCATTTT
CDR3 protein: CASRYTTFSNQPQHF

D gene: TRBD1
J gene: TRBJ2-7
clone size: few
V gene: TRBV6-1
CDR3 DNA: TGTGCCAGCAGTGAAAATCGGGGACAGGGTCGTCGCGAGCAGTACTTC
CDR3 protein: CASSENRGQGRREQYF

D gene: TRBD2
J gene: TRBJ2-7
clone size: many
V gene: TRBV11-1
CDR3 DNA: TGTGCCAGCAGCGGAGGACTAGCGGGAGGGCCCGGCTACGAGCAGTACTTC
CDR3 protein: CASSGGLAGGPGYEQYF

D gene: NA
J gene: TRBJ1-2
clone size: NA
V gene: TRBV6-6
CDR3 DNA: TGTGCCAGCAGTTACTCACAGGGTCCCCGTGGCTACACCTTC
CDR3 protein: CASSYSQGPRGYTF

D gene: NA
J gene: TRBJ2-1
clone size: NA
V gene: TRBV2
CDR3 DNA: TGTGCCAGCACCCCAGAGACGTACAATGAGCAGTTCTTT
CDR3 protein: CASTPETYNEQFF

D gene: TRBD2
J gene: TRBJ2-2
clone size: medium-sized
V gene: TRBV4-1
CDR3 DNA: TGCGCCAGCAGTACGGGGGGTGACACCGGGGAGCTGTTTTTT
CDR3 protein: CASSTGGDTGELFF

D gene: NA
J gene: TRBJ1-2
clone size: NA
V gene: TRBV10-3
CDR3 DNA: TGTGCCACGACAGAGAACTATGGCTACACCTTC
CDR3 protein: CATTENYGYTF

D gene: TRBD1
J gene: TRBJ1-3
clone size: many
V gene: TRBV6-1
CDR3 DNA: TGTGCCAGCAGGGATACAGGGGCTGGAAACACCATATATTTT
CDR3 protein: CASRDTGAGNTIYF

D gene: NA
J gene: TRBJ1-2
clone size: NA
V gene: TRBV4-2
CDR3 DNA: TGTGCCAGCAGCCAAGAACTTGAACCACCGACGCGTGGCTACACCTTC
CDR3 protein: CASSQELEPPTRGYTF

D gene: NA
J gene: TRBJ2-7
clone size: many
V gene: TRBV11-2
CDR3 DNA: TGTGCCAGCAGCTTGTCAGGGATCCACGAGCAGTACTTC
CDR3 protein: CASSLSGIHEQYF

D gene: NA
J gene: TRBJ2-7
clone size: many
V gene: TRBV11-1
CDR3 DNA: TGTGCCAGCAGCTCGGGAACCTACGAGCAGTACTTC
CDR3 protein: CASSSGTYEQYF

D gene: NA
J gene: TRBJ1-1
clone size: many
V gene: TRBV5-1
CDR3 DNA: TGCGCCAGCCGAACAACAGGGAGGACTGAAGCTTTCTTT
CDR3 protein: CASRTTGRTEAFF

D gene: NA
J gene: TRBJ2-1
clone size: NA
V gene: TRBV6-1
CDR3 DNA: TGTGCCAGCAGTACGGCGAATGAGCAGTTCTTC
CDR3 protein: CASSTANEQFF

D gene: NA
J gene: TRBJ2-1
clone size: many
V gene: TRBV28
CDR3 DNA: TGTGCCAGCAAAGGTCATAACAACTACAATGAGCAGTTCTTC
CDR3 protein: CASKGHNNYNEQFF

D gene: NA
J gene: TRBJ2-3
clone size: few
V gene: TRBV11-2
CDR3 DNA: TGTGCCAGCAGCCAGGAGGTGTTAAGCACAGATACGCAGTATTTT
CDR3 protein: CASSQEVLSTDTQYF

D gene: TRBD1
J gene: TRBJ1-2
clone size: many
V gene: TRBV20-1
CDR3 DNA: TGCAGTGCTACCGGGACAGGGGGGTTAAACTATGGCTACACCTTC
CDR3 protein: CSATGTGGLNYGYTF

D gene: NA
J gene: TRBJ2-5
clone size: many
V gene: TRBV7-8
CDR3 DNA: TGTGCCAGCAGCTTAAGAAGCACAGGGCAAGAGACCCAGTACTTC
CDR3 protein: CASSLRSTGQETQYF

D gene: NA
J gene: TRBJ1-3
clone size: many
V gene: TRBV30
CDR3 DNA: TGTGCCTGGAGTGTAAGGGACTCTGGAAACACCATATATTTT
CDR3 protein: CAWSVRDSGNTIYF

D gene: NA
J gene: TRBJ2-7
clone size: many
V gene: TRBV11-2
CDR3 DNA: TGTGCCAGCAGCTTAGTTTCCCGGACTGCCTACGAGCAGTACTTC
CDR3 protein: CASSLVSRTAYEQYF

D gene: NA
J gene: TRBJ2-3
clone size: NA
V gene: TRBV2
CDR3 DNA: TGTGCCAGCAGCGGTGGTGTGGATACGCAGTATTTT
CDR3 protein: CASSGGVDTQYF

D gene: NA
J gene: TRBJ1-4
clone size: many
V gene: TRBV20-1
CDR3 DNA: TGCAGTGCTAGAGACCCCGGTGGGGGAGGAGGTGAAAAACTGTTTTTT
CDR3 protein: CSARDPGGGGGEKLFF

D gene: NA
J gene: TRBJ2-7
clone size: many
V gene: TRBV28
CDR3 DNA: TGTGCCAGCAGACGAAGGAGCGAGCAGTACTTC
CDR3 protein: CASRRRSEQYF

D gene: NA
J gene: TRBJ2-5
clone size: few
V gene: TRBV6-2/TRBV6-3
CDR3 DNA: TGTGCCAGCAGTGGTGGACGGGAGTCAAAGACCCAGTACTTC
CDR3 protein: CASSGGRESKTQYF

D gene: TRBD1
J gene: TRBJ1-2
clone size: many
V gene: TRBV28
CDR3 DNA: TGTGCCAGCAGAAGGGGGACAGACTATGGCTACACCTTC
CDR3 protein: CASRRGTDYGYTF

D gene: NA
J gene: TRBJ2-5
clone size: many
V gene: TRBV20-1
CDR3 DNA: TGCAGTGCTGGTGGAATCACGCAAGAGACCCAGTACTTC
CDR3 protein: CSAGGITQETQYF

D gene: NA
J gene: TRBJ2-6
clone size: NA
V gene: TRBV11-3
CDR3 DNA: TGTGCCAGCAGCTTGACTGGGGCCAACGTCCTGACTTTC
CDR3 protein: CASSLTGANVLTF

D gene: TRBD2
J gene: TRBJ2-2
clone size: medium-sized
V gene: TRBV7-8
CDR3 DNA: TGTGCCAGCAGCTTGGGGCTAGCGGGGGGCCCGAACACCGGGGAGCTGTTTTTT
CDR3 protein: CASSLGLAGGPNTGELFF

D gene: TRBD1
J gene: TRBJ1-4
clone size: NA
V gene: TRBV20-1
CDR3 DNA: TGCAGTGCTAGCTACCGGGACAGGGATGAAAAACTGTTTTTT
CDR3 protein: CSASYRDRDEKLFF

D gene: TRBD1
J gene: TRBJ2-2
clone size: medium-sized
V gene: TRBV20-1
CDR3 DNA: TGCAGTGCTAGAGGCCCGGGACAGGGTAACACCGGGGAGCTGTTTTTT
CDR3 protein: CSARGPGQGNTGELFF

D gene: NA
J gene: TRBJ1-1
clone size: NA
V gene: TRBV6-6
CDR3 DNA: TGTGCCAGCAGTTACAGAGACAGGAACACTGAAGCTTTCTTT
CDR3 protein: CASSYRDRNTEAFF

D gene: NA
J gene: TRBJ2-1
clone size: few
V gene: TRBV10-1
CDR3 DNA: TGCGCCAGCAGTGAGTCCCCGAACAATGAGCAGTTCTTC
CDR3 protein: CASSESPNNEQFF